This is a list of T cell receptor beta chains from one sample in a study of CD8+CD57+ T cells in acquired aplastic anemia. TCRdb analysed the reads with MiXCR anew, one entry per CDR3 protein. This table has 400,000 to 450,000 distinct CDR3 sequences, just under 70% appearing once. The sequenced sample consisted of sorted CD4+, CD8+, or CD8+CD57+ T cells (not recorded which) from PBMCs. These receptors were taken from a human donor in good health, serving as a control. CDR3s include the opening cysteine and the closing phenylalanine or tryptophan.

>TRBJ2-7|TRBV7-2
CASSPQAALYEQYF
>TRBJ1-2|TRBV19
CASSLQGALGYTF
>TRBJ2-7|TRBV20-1
CSARGNSGFYEQYF
>TRBJ1-1|TRBV20-1
CSATGQVATEAFF
>TRBJ1-6|TRBV7-9
CASSASSSYEQF
>-|TRBV9
CASSVGDSSSYEQYF
>TRBJ2-7|TRBV20-1
CSARGLAGIAYEQYF
>TRBJ2-1|TRBV2
CASRLKTINYNKQFF
>TRBJ1-1|TRBV7-6
CASTKEENTEALF
>TRBJ1-6|TRBV12-3/TRBV12-4
CASTRRGENSPLHF
>TRBJ1-5|TRBV7-2
CASSVAPVTSGERF
>TRBJ2-5|TRBV10-3
CAISDNTNTGSQETQYF
>TRBJ1-2|TRBV7-2
CASRETGTDDYTF
>TRBJ1-1|TRBV10-1
CASTSSGPGPSEAFF
>TRBJ2-7|TRBV7-2
CASRLLRDRGFDEQYF
>TRBJ1-6|TRBV6-5
CASSYGDNSPLHF
>TRBJ1-5|TRBV3-1
CASSQGGQPQHF
>TRBJ1-5|TRBV7-9
CASSLGDNQPQHF
>TRBJ2-3|TRBV11-2
CASSASGASTDTQYF
>TRBJ1-1|TRBV6-2/TRBV6-3
CASRKTGPDTEAFF
>TRBJ1-2|TRBV7-6
CASSLARPGQGGGYTF
>TRBJ2-7|TRBV9
CASSGPRVHYEQYF
>TRBJ2-6|TRBV7-9
CASSLGGSTGAQVLTF
>TRBJ1-1|TRBV2
CASSEPTQVTGGNTEAFF
>-|TRBV7-9
CASSPSGSSYEQYF
>TRBJ1-2|TRBV5-8
CASSLSVGVYGYTF
>TRBJ2-6|TRBV7-2
CASSLFGQDSYEQF
>TRBJ1-5|TRBV12-3/TRBV12-4
CASSEGSGRHQPQHF
>TRBJ2-1|TRBV12-3/TRBV12-4
CASSKAASGGNNEQFF